The 30 T cell receptor beta chains listed next were all sequenced from one sample in a study of CD8 T cells in ankylosing spondylitis. TCRdb recomputed calls from the 5' RACE reads with MiXCR, one row per CDR3 protein. The profile shows about 540,000 distinct CDR3 sequences, roughly an eighth of them singletons. Study-wide findings and caveats: Characteristic of ankylosing spondylitis blood, it appeared, was a TCR beta motif comprising about 8 highly homologous variants.

The antigens for these receptors are not known. Sequencing was performed on blood, either unsorted or a sorted T cell fraction (not recorded which). The receptor set was obtained from a male donor with ankylosing spondylitis.

This clonotype was detected only a few times. The V gene is TRBV15, the J gene TRBJ2-1; 9 bases are a match to TRBD2. The V gene end was trimmed by 3 bases and the J gene end by 1 base; junction bases not matched to a gene: 7. CDR3 length: 17 amino acids. CDR1 and CDR2 from the germline V gene are LNHNV and YYDKDF (reference sequence). The CDR3 loop is CATSRASGTRSYNEQFF. The CDR3 DNA is TGTGCCACCAGCAGGGCTAGCGGGACCCGTTCCTACAATGAGCAGTTCTTC.

A few counts support this clonotype. The chain is built from TRBV3-1 and TRBJ1-1, with TRBD1 matching over 8 bases. Unmatched junction bases numbered 7, after V lost 4 bases and J lost 6 bases. Germline-derived CDR1 and CDR2 are LGHDT and YNNKEL (reference sequence). This CDR3 contains 14 residues. The CDR3 region is CASSRGQGRAEAFF. CDR3 DNA sequence: TGTGCCAGCAGCCGCGGACAGGGTAGAGCTGAAGCTTTCTTT. Looking up the rest from reference TRBV3-1 and TRBJ1-1 gives the full variable domain: DTAVSQTPKYLVTQMGNDKSIKCEQNLGHDTMYWYKQDSKKFLKIMFSYNNKELIINETVPNRFSPKSPDKAHLNLHINSLELGDSAVYFCASSRGQGRAEAFFGQGTRLTVV.

This clonotype was detected only a few times. This chain links TRBV7-2 with TRBJ2-1, with 7 positions matching TRBD1. Trimming took 3 bases from V and 2 from J; bases not matched to a gene: 4. The CDR3 has 15 amino acids. Germline CDR1 and CDR2: SGHTA and FQGNSA. The CDR3 sequence: CASSFSQGAYNEQFF. CDR3 DNA: TGTGCCAGCAGCTTCAGTCAGGGGGCCTACAATGAGCAGTTCTTC.

The chain employs TRBV5-5 and TRBJ1-2; no clear D. The CDR3 consists of 15 residues. Deletions cut 1 base from V and 2 bases from J, with 12 bases between. Germline loops: CDR1 SGHKS, CDR2 YYEKEE (reference sequence). The CDR3: CASSLNSIQNYGYTF. The CDR3 DNA follows: TGTGCCAGCAGCTTGAATTCGATACAGAACTATGGCTACACCTTC.

This clonotype was seen more than once but under ten times. The V and J genes are TRBV28 and TRBJ1-2; 9 bases map to TRBD1. Germline CDR1 reads MDHEN; CDR2 reads SYDVKM. This CDR3 region has 14 residues. After removal of 10 bases from V and 5 bases from J, the junction contained 11 bases not matched to a gene. CDR3: CATRAGTGIYGYTF. CDR3 DNA: TGTGCCACTCGAGCCGGGACAGGGATTTATGGCTACACCTTC.

The chain recombines TRBV3-1 with TRBJ1-2; the match to TRBD1 covers 12 bases. This CDR3 has 16 residues. V shed 2 bases and J 4 bases; nucleotides not matched to a gene: 5. CDR1 LGHDT and CDR2 YNNKEL come from the germline V gene (reference sequence). DNA for the CDR3: TGTGCCAGCAGCCAACTGGGGACAGGGGGCCTCTATGGCTACACCTTC. Encoded protein: CASSQLGTGGLYGYTF.

This clonotype occurred a few times. The chain uses TRBV11-3 and TRBJ2-2; the match to TRBD1 covers 9 bases. The CDR3 extends over 16 amino acids. The germline CDR1 and CDR2 sequences are SGHNT and YENEEA. V lost 5 bases, J lost 1 base, and 5 bases stayed unmatched. The DNA of the CDR3 is TGTGCCAGCAGCGAAACAGGGGGCAGGAACACCGGGGAGCTGTTTTTT. This gives the protein CASSETGGRNTGELFF.

Only a few counts were recorded for this clonotype. This chain links TRBV11-2 with TRBJ2-7; no firm D call. The CDR3 is 18 amino acids. The V gene's germline CDR1 is SGHAT and CDR2 FQNNGV. V shed 2 bases and J shed 3 bases, with 23 bases lying between them. In DNA form, the CDR3 reads TGTGCCAGCAGCTTAACCGATTCCGACACACTCATCCGCTACGAGCAGTACTTC. It codes for CASSLTDSDTLIRYEQYF.

The rearrangement links TRBV5-1 to TRBJ2-5, with D uncertain. This CDR3 has 14 amino acids. Germline V gene sequence: CDR1 SGHRS, CDR2 YFSETQ. The V end lost 0 bases, the J end lost 1 base, and 7 bases lay between the germline ends. In DNA, the CDR3 is TGCGCCAGCAGCTTGGCCCAGGCCCAAGAGACCCAGTACTTC. Its translation: CASSLAQAQETQYF.

V gene TRBV11-1 combines with J gene TRBJ2-7; 9 bases are a match to TRBD1. J gave up 4 bases and V 5 bases, and 24 bases lay outside the gene matches. The CDR3 has 20 residues. Germline CDR1 is SGHAT and CDR2 is FQDESV (reference sequence). As DNA, the CDR3 is TGTGCCAGCAGCCCAAATACCGGGACAGGGAACGGCCGGTGGGCATACGAGCAGTACTTC. As protein: CASSPNTGTGNGRWAYEQYF.

This clonotype was counted only a few times. CDR3 nucleotide sequence: TGTGCCAGCAGCTTACGGACGGGAGCGGACACCGGGGAGCTGTTTTTT. Translation: CASSLRTGADTGELFF. V gene TRBV7-8 combines with J gene TRBJ2-2; the D gene is possibly TRBD2 (6 bases). This CDR3 has 16 amino acids. V was shortened by 2 bases and J by 3 bases, with 13 bases between the two germline ends. CDR1 and CDR2 from the germline V gene are SGHVS and FQNEAQ.

The rearrangement uses TRBV2 and TRBJ1-4; D is unclear. Trimming took 4 bases from V and 0 from J, leaving 15 bases between them. This CDR3 spans 17 amino acids. The V gene's germline CDR1 is SNHLY and CDR2 FYNNEI. This CDR3 reads CASSGKRDGATNEKLFF. The CDR3 DNA is TGTGCCAGCAGTGGAAAACGAGACGGTGCAACTAATGAAAAACTGTTTTTT.

This clonotype was recorded at least ten times. The chain is built from TRBV5-1 and TRBJ2-7, with 7 bases lining up with TRBD1. The CDR3 has 15 amino acids. Losses at the gene ends were 4 bases for V and 4 bases for J; bases not matched to a gene: 11. The germline V gene encodes CDR1 SGHRS and CDR2 YFSETQ. The CDR3 sequence is CASSKTGWATYEQYF. CDR3 bases: TGCGCCAGCAGCAAGACAGGGTGGGCTACTTACGAGCAGTACTTC.

This clonotype appeared a few times. The DNA for the CDR3 is TGTGCCAGCAGCAAATTATGGGACCGCCAAGAGACCCAGTACTTC. Amino acid sequence: CASSKLWDRQETQYF. The chain joins TRBV21-1 to TRBJ2-5; the table assigns TRBD1, which was not confirmed against the DNA. TRBV21-1 is an annotated pseudogene. The CDR3 totals 15 residues.

The chain couples TRBV11-2 to TRBJ2-1; TRBD2 aligns across 14 bases. The V segment lost 3 bases and the J segment 6 bases; nucleotides outside the gene matches: 1. There are 15 residues in the CDR3. The germline V gene has CDR1 SGHAT and CDR2 FQNNGV. The CDR3 bases are TGTGCCAGCAGCTTGACTAGCGGGAGGGTCAATGAGCAGTTCTTC. Amino acids: CASSLTSGRVNEQFF.

This clonotype was seen more than once but under ten times. The rearrangement joins TRBV6-5 to TRBJ2-1, with D hard to call. Trimming stripped 3 bases from V and 15 bases from J, with 12 bases between. The CDR3 covers 11 residues. Germline V gene sequence: CDR1 MNHEY, CDR2 SVGAGI. The CDR3 is CASSYTDEWFF. The CDR3 bases are TGTGCCAGCAGTTATACGGACGAGTGGTTCTTC.

The gene calls are TRBV6-5 and TRBJ1-1; TRBD1 agrees at 11 bases. CDR1 and CDR2 from the germline V gene are MNHEY and SVGAGI. With 1 base clipped from V and 2 bases from J, the junction kept 3 bases outside the gene matches. The CDR3 extends over 16 amino acids. As DNA, the CDR3 is TGTGCCAGCAGTTACTGGGGACAGGGGGTTAACACTGAAGCTTTCTTT. Its translation is CASSYWGQGVNTEAFF.

This clonotype has just a few counts. V and J are TRBV6-2 or TRBV6-3 and TRBJ2-6; D remains ambiguous. V lost 2 bases and J lost 4, with 6 bases in between. The germline gives CDR1 MNHEY, CDR2 SVGEGT. The CDR3 spans 14 residues. CDR3 sequence reads: CASSYPTGANVLTF. As DNA, the CDR3 is TGTGCCAGCAGTTACCCGACAGGGGCCAACGTCCTGACTTTC.

This clonotype has ten or more counts. V usage is TRBV7-9 and J usage is TRBJ1-1; D is ambiguous. The V gene's germline CDR1 is SEHNR and CDR2 FQNEAQ (reference sequence). V was clipped by 4 bases and J by 4 bases, with 10 bases between them. The CDR3 consists of 13 residues. The CDR3 protein is CASSSLFGTEAFF. CDR3 nucleotides: TGTGCCAGCAGCTCCTTATTCGGCACTGAAGCTTTCTTT.

This clonotype was seen more than once but under ten times. This chain uses TRBV12-3 or TRBV12-4 with TRBJ1-2, with TRBD1 as a possible D gene (5 bases). V lost 3 bases and J 7 bases, leaving 15 bases between the germline ends. The CDR3 sequence is 14 residues long. The CDR3 nucleotides are TGTGCCAGCAGTTTTCTTTCTAGGGGAGGTGGCTACACCTTC. Protein: CASSFLSRGGGYTF.

The chain carries TRBV7-2 and TRBJ2-7; 7 nucleotides match TRBD1. The CDR3 extends over 14 amino acids. Germline CDR1 and CDR2: SGHTA and FQGNSA. V shed 4 bases, J shed 6 bases, and the junction held 9 bases outside the gene matches. DNA of the CDR3: TGTGCCAGCAGCTGGACAGGTGGTACGGGCGAGCAGTACTTC. It encodes CASSWTGGTGEQYF.

A few counts support this clonotype. The genes are TRBV28 and TRBJ2-7; TRBD1 aligns across 11 bases. The CDR3 sequence is 14 residues long. After removal of 5 bases from V and 6 bases from J, the junction contained 6 bases not matched to a gene. The V gene's germline CDR1 is MDHEN and CDR2 SYDVKM. Here the CDR3 reads CASSTTGTGGEQYF. CDR3 nucleotide sequence: TGTGCCAGCAGTACCACCGGGACAGGGGGCGAGCAGTACTTC.

This clonotype showed up many times. The chain is built from TRBV3-1 and TRBJ1-4; D gene unclear. The V end lost 4 bases, the J end lost 2 bases, and 11 bases lay between the germline ends. Germline lookup yields CDR1 LGHDT and CDR2 YNNKEL (reference sequence). This CDR3 is built from 15 residues. For the CDR3, the DNA is TGTGCCAGCAGCCCGATAGCTGGGACTAATGAAAAACTGTTTTTT. Translated, it gives CASSPIAGTNEKLFF. Filled out from reference TRBV3-1 and TRBJ1-4, the complete variable domain reads DTAVSQTPKYLVTQMGNDKSIKCEQNLGHDTMYWYKQDSKKFLKIMFSYNNKELIINETVPNRFSPKSPDKAHLNLHINSLELGDSAVYFCASSPIAGTNEKLFFGSGTQLSVL.

This chain connects TRBV7-9 to TRBJ2-7; D is possibly TRBD2 (5 bases). The CDR3 is made up of 13 amino acids. Germline loops: CDR1 SEHNR, CDR2 FQNEAQ (reference sequence). V was shortened by 6 bases and J by 6 bases, with 15 bases between the two germline ends. CDR3 amino acids: CASRSQGSGEQYF. CDR3 bases: TGTGCCAGCAGATCGCAAGGGAGTGGCGAGCAGTACTTC.

This rearrangement joins TRBV7-2 to TRBJ2-7, with 8 bases identical to TRBD2. Per the germline V gene, CDR1 is SGHTA and CDR2 is FQGNSA. V gave up 4 bases and J gave up 0 bases; unmatched junction bases: 5. The CDR3 totals 15 residues. CDR3 DNA: TGTGCCAGCAGCTCGTCTAGCGGGCGCTCCTACGAGCAGTACTTC. Its translation: CASSSSSGRSYEQYF.

This clonotype was counted at least ten times. V is TRBV20-1 and J is TRBJ2-3, with TRBD1 as a possible D gene (5 bases). The CDR3 sequence is 13 residues long. Trimming pared 6 bases from V and 1 base from J, leaving 11 bases between. Germline values: CDR1 DFQATT, CDR2 SNEGSKA (reference sequence). CDR3 protein: CSARQPRTDTQYF. CDR3 sequence (DNA): TGCAGTGCGCGACAGCCCCGCACAGATACGCAGTATTTT.

On this clonotype itself: An end of the junction does not agree with germline; a read error may underlie this. This sequence joins TRBV5-5 and TRBJ2-1; D is tentatively TRBD1 or TRBD2 (5 bases each). Germline-derived CDR1 and CDR2 are SGHKS and YYEKEE (reference sequence). This CDR3 is built from 13 residues. In nucleotides, the CDR3 is TGTGCCAGCGGCTTGGGGTGGGGGAATGAGCAGTTCTTC. Protein product: CASGLGWGNEQFF.

This clonotype was counted ten times or more. The CDR3 DNA follows: TGCGCCAGCACCCTCGGACTAGCGGAGTATTCCGGGGAGCTGTTTTTT. Protein product: CASTLGLAEYSGELFF. V and J are TRBV5-1 and TRBJ2-2, with 10 bases matching TRBD2. The CDR3 has 16 residues. The V and J ends lost 6 bases and 6 bases, in that order; junction bases with no gene match: 11. CDR1 is SGHRS, CDR2 YFSETQ, per germline.

This clonotype was observed a handful of times. The V gene is TRBV29-1, the J gene TRBJ2-3; a weak D match, TRBD2 (6 bases). The length of the CDR3 is 20 residues. Germline CDR1 and CDR2: SQVTM and ANQGSEA. The V end was cut by 7 bases, the J end by 5 bases, with 37 bases between. The CDR3 protein is CSAPLLGLAKVPQPRDTQYF. CDR3 bases: TGCAGCGCTCCCCTCCTAGGGCTAGCGAAGGTCCCACAACCACGAGATACGCAGTATTTT.

This clonotype occurred a few times. This chain uses TRBV20-1 with TRBJ2-4; TRBD1 or TRBD2 may be the D gene (5 bases each). The CDR3 has 15 residues. Germline V gene data show CDR1 as DFQATT and CDR2 as SNEGSKA (reference sequence). The V and J ends lost 4 bases and 0 bases respectively, with 13 bases between them. CDR3 amino acids: CSAIPGALAKNIQYF. The CDR3, as DNA: TGCAGTGCTATCCCCGGGGCGCTAGCCAAAAACATTCAGTACTTC.